Shown below are 22 T cell receptor beta chains from a single sample sequenced in a study of STAT5B mutations in CD4+ large granular lymphocyte leukemia. Sequencing was performed with immunoSEQ multiplex PCR; in TCRdb, only in-frame clones are kept and a portion is missing. Of 30,000 to 40,000 clones in the sample, approximately 82% are singletons; the top ten hold about 7%. The sample was CD4+ T cells from blood buffy coats. Receptors were obtained from a human donor in good health.

V gene TRBV13 combines with J gene TRBJ2-7, with 11 bases aligning to TRBD2. Germline V gene lookup returns CDR1 PRHDT and CDR2 FYEKMQ (reference sequence). The CDR3 is 15 amino acids. The ends lost 6 bases at V and 0 bases at J; junction bases unmatched: 4. The CDR3 here is CASRAGTSGSYEQYF. The CDR3 DNA follows: TGTGCCAGCAGGGCCGGGACTAGCGGCTCCTACGAGCAGTACTTC.

The rearrangement joins TRBV6-6 to TRBJ2-7; D might be TRBD1 or TRBD2, each matching 5 bases. The CDR3 length is 14 residues. Germline V gives CDR1 MNHNY, CDR2 SVGAGI (reference sequence). The V end lost 7 bases, the J end lost 2 bases, and 15 bases lay between the germline ends. CDR3 region: CASKTGTVAYEQYF. CDR3 DNA: TGTGCCAGCAAAACCGGGACGGTAGCCTACGAGCAGTACTTC.

This clone was seen a handful of times. The rearrangement uses TRBV18 and TRBJ1-2; tentative D call: TRBD1 (6 bases). This CDR3 spans 18 amino acids. Trimming removed 6 bases at V and 0 bases at J, with 23 bases between. Germline-derived CDR1 and CDR2 are KGHSH and LQKENI. The CDR3, as DNA: TGTGCCAGCTCCCGAGAAACAGGGCGGCGGGGCGCTAACTATGGCTACACCTTC. This codes for CASSRETGRRGANYGYTF.

The chain combines TRBV4-1 with TRBJ1-1; 7 nucleotides align to TRBD1. This CDR3 region has 16 residues. Germline V gene lookup returns CDR1 MGHRA and CDR2 YSYEKL. After removal of 4 bases from V and 1 base from J, the junction contained 9 bases not matched to a gene. CDR3 residues: CASSPEGAPGNTEAFF. CDR3 DNA: TGCGCCAGCAGCCCCGAGGGGGCTCCGGGGAACACTGAAGCTTTCTTT.

V gene TRBV5-1 combines with J gene TRBJ1-1, with D hard to call. Trimming shortened V by 0 bases and J by 4 bases, and 7 bases separated the two germline ends. This CDR3 spans 13 amino acids. CDR1 and CDR2 from the germline V gene are SGHRS and YFSETQ. CDR3 in DNA: TGCGCCAGCAGCTTGGGGGCTGGCACTGAAGCTTTCTTT. Protein sequence: CASSLGAGTEAFF.

The gene calls are TRBV29-1 and TRBJ1-4; D possibly corresponds to TRBD1 (5 bases). Trimming left V 0 bases short and J 8 bases short, with 13 bases between. The CDR3 runs 14 residues. The germline V gene encodes CDR1 SQVTM and CDR2 ANQGSEA. The CDR3 DNA is TGCAGCGTTGAAGAAGGCCTGAGGGGAGAAAAACTGTTTTTT. This gives the protein CSVEEGLRGEKLFF.

The chain couples TRBV5-4 to TRBJ1-6; D is ambiguous. CDR1 is SGHNT and CDR2 is YYREEE in the germline V gene (reference sequence). There are 14 residues in the CDR3. The V end lost 4 bases, the J end lost 10 bases, and 15 bases lay between the germline ends. In DNA form, the CDR3 reads TGTGCCAGCAGCGGATTTGTAATGGGGTCACCCCTCCACTTT. Translated: CASSGFVMGSPLHF.

The chain carries TRBV9 and TRBJ1-5, with TRBD1 matching 11 bases. Germline V CDR1 and CDR2: SGDLS, YYNGEE. V lost 3 bases to trimming and J lost 2 bases; unmatched junction nucleotides: 7. This CDR3 region has 17 residues. CDR3 in DNA: TGTGCCAGCAGCGCGGGACAGGGGGTTGTGGGCAATCAGCCCCAGCATTTT. This gives the protein CASSAGQGVVGNQPQHF.

V gene TRBV18 combines with J gene TRBJ2-7, with 10 bases aligning to TRBD1. CDR1 and CDR2 from the germline V gene are KGHSH and LQKENI. This CDR3 is 13 amino acids long. V shed 3 bases and J 7 bases; nucleotides not matched to a gene: 3. CDR3 sequence reads: CASSPGTGEEQYF. CDR3 DNA: TGTGCCAGCTCACCGGGGACAGGGGAAGAGCAGTACTTC. Full variable domain (outside the CDR3, taken from reference TRBV18 and TRBJ2-7): NAGVMQNPRHLVRRRGQEARLRCSPMKGHSHVYWYRQLPEEGLKFMVYLQKENIIDESGMPKERFSAEFPKEGPSILRIQQVVRGDSAAYFCASSPGTGEEQYFGPGTRLTVT.

This clone was seen once. J is TRBJ1-5 and V is TRBV5-1, with 7 bases identical to TRBD1. The germline CDR1 and CDR2 sequences are SGHRS and YFSETQ. The trim removed 5 bases at V and 7 bases at J, leaving 6 bases unmatched. The CDR3 consists of 13 residues. The DNA of the CDR3 is TGCGCCAGCAGTACAGGGGACGAACAGCCCCAGCATTTT. This encodes CASSTGDEQPQHF. Filled out from reference TRBV5-1 and TRBJ1-5, the complete variable domain reads KAGVTQTPRYLIKTRGQQVTLSCSPISGHRSVSWYQQTPGQGLQFLFEYFSETQRNKGNFPGRFSGRQFSNSRSEMNVSTLELGDSALYLCASSTGDEQPQHFGDGTRLSIL.

The CDR3 DNA is TGTGCCAGCAGCTTAAGGTCTAGCACAATCCAAGAGACCCAGTACTTC. Protein sequence: CASSLRSSTIQETQYF. The chain is built from TRBV11-2 and TRBJ2-5; the D gene is possibly TRBD2 (5 bases). The CDR3 totals 16 residues. The V gene lost 2 bases and the J gene lost 1 base, with 14 bases spanning the gap. Germline values: CDR1 SGHAT, CDR2 FQNNGV. Supplemented by reference TRBV11-2 and TRBJ2-5, the full variable domain reads EAGVAQSPRYKIIEKRQSVAFWCNPISGHATLYWYQQILGQGPKLLIQFQNNGVVDDSQLPKDRFSAERLKGVDSTLKIQPAKLEDSAVYLCASSLRSSTIQETQYFGPGTRLLVL.

The chain is built from TRBV19 and TRBJ2-7; D tentatively reads TRBD1 or TRBD2 (5 bases each). The CDR3 has 14 residues. The V gene lost 9 bases and the J gene lost 2 bases, with 17 bases spanning the gap. Per the germline V gene, CDR1 is LNHDA and CDR2 is SQIVND (reference sequence). The CDR3 DNA sequence: TGTGCCAGCCGATTAAGGGACGGTACCTACGAGCAGTACTTC. Encoded protein: CASRLRDGTYEQYF.

Only a few counts were recorded for this clone. For the CDR3, the DNA is TGTGCCAGTAGCCCAAGCTGGCAGGGCGCCCTCTACGAGCAGTACTTC. This gives the protein CASSPSWQGALYEQYF. V is TRBV19 and J is TRBJ2-7; a weak D match, TRBD1 (5 bases). The CDR3 is 16 amino acids. Trimming stripped 6 bases from V and 3 bases from J, with 21 bases between. The germline CDR1 and CDR2 sequences are LNHDA and SQIVND (reference sequence).

The chain uses TRBV4-1 and TRBJ2-1; D uncertain. Germline V gene sequence: CDR1 MGHRA, CDR2 YSYEKL. This CDR3 comprises 14 residues. V lost 3 bases, J lost 9 bases, and 15 bases lay in between. Here the CDR3 reads CASSQPRAEVEQFF. Written as DNA, the CDR3 is TGCGCCAGCAGCCAGCCTCGAGCCGAGGTTGAGCAGTTCTTC.

The genes are TRBV4-1 and TRBJ2-2; 7 bases fit TRBD1. The J segment lost 7 bases and the V segment lost 4 bases, leaving 9 bases of the junction unmatched. The CDR3 contains 15 residues. Germline values: CDR1 MGHRA, CDR2 YSYEKL. The CDR3 region is CASSRDSSSGGELFF. In DNA, the CDR3 is TGCGCCAGCAGCCGGGACAGCTCAAGCGGCGGGGAGCTGTTTTTT.

This clone was detected only a few times. The chain employs TRBV28 and TRBJ1-2; no clear D. Trimming shortened V by 4 bases and J by 9 bases, and 12 bases separated the two germline ends. The CDR3 contains 12 residues. Germline CDR1 is MDHEN and CDR2 is SYDVKM. The chain's CDR3 is CASSYDLLRYTF. In DNA form, the CDR3 reads TGTGCCAGCAGTTATGACCTTCTGCGCTACACCTTC.

The chain employs TRBV7-2 and TRBJ2-7; 7 bases agree with TRBD2. The V gene's germline CDR1 is SGHTA and CDR2 FQGNSA. This CDR3 is 15 amino acids long. V shed 4 bases, J shed 3 bases, and the junction held 9 bases outside the gene matches. CDR3 residues: CASSSREAGSYEQYF. CDR3 coding DNA: TGTGCCAGCAGCTCTCGGGAAGCGGGGAGCTACGAGCAGTACTTC.

The chain couples TRBV6-1 to TRBJ1-2; D gene ambiguous. V shed 7 bases and J shed 4 bases, with 16 bases lying between them. Germline CDR1 reads MNHNS; CDR2 reads SASEGT. CDR3 size: 14 residues. Here the CDR3 reads CASTPAVGSYGYTF. CDR3 in DNA: TGTGCCAGCACGCCCGCGGTAGGGAGCTATGGCTACACCTTC.

The CDR3 here is CASSLGGGQGVYGYTF. As DNA, the CDR3 is TGTGCCAGCAGCTTAGGAGGGGGACAGGGCGTTTATGGCTACACCTTC. V gene TRBV11-2 combines with J gene TRBJ1-2; 9 bases agree with TRBD1. The CDR3 runs to 16 residues. Per the germline V gene, CDR1 is SGHAT and CDR2 is FQNNGV. The junction had 8 bases not matched to a gene; V was cut back by 1 base and J by 5 bases.

The V gene is TRBV29-1, the J gene TRBJ1-2; D call uncertain. The CDR3 loop spans 14 amino acids. Between the trimmed V and J ends, which lost 3 bases and 1 base, there was a span of 12 bases. The germline gives CDR1 SQVTM, CDR2 ANQGSEA. The CDR3 sequence: CSVDRDGVNYGYTF. In DNA, the CDR3 is TGCAGCGTTGATCGAGACGGAGTTAACTATGGCTACACCTTC.

This chain connects TRBV5-1 to TRBJ2-3, with 8 bases lining up with TRBD2. The V gene end was trimmed by 3 bases and the J gene end by 0 bases; junction bases not matched to a gene: 6. Germline loops: CDR1 SGHRS, CDR2 YFSETQ. This CDR3 contains 16 residues. This CDR3 reads CASSSQLAASTDTQYF. The DNA for the CDR3 is TGCGCCAGCAGCTCACAACTAGCGGCAAGCACAGATACGCAGTATTTT.

V and J are TRBV5-1 and TRBJ2-7; TRBD1 matches 10 bases. V lost 2 bases and J lost 5; bases outside the gene matches: 4. CDR1 SGHRS and CDR2 YFSETQ come from the germline V gene. The CDR3 totals 14 residues. Here the CDR3 DNA reads TGCGCCAGCAGCTTCCGGGACAGGGGTAACGAGCAGTACTTC. This codes for CASSFRDRGNEQYF. Based on the CDR3 plus reference TRBV5-1 and TRBJ2-7, the full variable domain is KAGVTQTPRYLIKTRGQQVTLSCSPISGHRSVSWYQQTPGQGLQFLFEYFSETQRNKGNFPGRFSGRQFSNSRSEMNVSTLELGDSALYLCASSFRDRGNEQYFGPGTRLTVT.